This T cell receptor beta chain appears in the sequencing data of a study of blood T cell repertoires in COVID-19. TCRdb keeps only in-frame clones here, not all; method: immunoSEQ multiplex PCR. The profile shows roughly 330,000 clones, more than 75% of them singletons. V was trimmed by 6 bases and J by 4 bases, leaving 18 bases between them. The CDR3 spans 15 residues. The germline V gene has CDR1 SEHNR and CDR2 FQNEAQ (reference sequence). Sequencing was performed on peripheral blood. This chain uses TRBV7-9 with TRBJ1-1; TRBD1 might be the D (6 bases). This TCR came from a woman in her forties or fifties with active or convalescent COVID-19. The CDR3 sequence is CASSPPKGGGTEAFF. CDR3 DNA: TGTGCCAGCAGTCCGCCCAAAGGGGGGGGCACTGAAGCTTTCTTT.